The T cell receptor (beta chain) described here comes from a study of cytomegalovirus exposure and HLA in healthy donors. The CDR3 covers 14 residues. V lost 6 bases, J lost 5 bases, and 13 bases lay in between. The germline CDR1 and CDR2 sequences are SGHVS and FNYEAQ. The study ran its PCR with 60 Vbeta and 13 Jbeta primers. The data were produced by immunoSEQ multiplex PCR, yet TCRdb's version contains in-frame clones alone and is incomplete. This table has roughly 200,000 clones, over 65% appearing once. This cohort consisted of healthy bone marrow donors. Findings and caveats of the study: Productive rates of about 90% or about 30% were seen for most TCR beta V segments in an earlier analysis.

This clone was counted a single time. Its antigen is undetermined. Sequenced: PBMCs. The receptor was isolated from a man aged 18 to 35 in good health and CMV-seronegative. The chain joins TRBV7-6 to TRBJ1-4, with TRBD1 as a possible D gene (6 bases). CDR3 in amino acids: CASRNTGSNEKLFF. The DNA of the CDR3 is TGTGCCAGCAGGAATACAGGGTCGAATGAAAAACTGTTTTTT.